This TCR beta chain was sequenced in a study of blood T cell repertoires in COVID-19. As for the study in general: T cells, B-cell-depleted T cells, or PBMCs supplied cDNA or gDNA.

This clone has just one count. Sequenced by immunoSEQ multiplex PCR; TCRdb stores in-frame clones only, minus some. The sample includes tens of thousands of clones, 82% of them seen just once. Trimming shortened V by 8 bases and J by 0 bases, and 14 bases separated the two germline ends. CDR3 size: 15 residues. The germline gives CDR1 SNHLY, CDR2 FYNNEI. The receptor was derived from a human donor in a cohort sampled during active COVID-19. The chain has TRBV2 and TRBJ1-5, with D unresolved. Sequencing used peripheral blood. The CDR3 loop is CASGRTDYSNQPQHF. The CDR3 region has the DNA TGTGCCAGCGGTAGAACAGACTATAGCAATCAGCCCCAGCATTTT.